This TCR beta chain was documented in a study of T cells in localized non-small cell lung cancer. Assay used: immunoSEQ multiplex PCR; TCRdb lists only in-frame clones, some missing. This repertoire shows 20,000 to 25,000 clones, roughly 90% found once; its top ten account for less than 7%. The CDR3 is made up of 10 amino acids. CDR1 and CDR2 (germline): SNHLY, FYNNEI. The V end was cut by 9 bases, the J end by 5 bases, with 6 bases between. The material sequenced was PBMCs, taken before any cancer treatment. The TCR originated in a man between 40 and 70 years old with stage II lung adenocarcinoma. The V and J genes are TRBV2 and TRBJ2-3; no firm D call. The CDR3 spells CARHGDTQYF. DNA for the CDR3: TGTGCCAGACATGGAGATACGCAGTATTTT.